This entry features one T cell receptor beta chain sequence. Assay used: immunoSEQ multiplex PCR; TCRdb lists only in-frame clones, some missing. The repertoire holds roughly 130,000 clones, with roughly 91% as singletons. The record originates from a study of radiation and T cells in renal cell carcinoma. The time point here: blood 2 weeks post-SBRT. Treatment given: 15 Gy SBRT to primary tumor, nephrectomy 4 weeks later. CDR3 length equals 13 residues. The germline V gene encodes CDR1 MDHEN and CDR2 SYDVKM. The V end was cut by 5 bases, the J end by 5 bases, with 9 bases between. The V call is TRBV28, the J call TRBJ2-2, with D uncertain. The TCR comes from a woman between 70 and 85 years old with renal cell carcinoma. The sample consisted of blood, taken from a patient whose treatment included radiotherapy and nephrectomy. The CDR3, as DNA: TGTGCCAGCAGTCAACGACGGACCGGGGAGCTGTTTTTT. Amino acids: CASSQRRTGELFF. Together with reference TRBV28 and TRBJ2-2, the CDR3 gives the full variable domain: DVKVTQSSRYLVKRTGEKVFLECVQDMDHENMFWYRQDPGLGLRLIYFSYDVKMKEKGDIPEGYSVSREKKERFSLILESASTNQTSMYLCASSQRRTGELFFGEGSRLTVL.